The next 25 T cell receptor beta chains were all read from a single sample in a study of OX40 agonist ivuxolimab in advanced cancers. Receptor libraries were prepared by the immunoSEQ multiplex PCR assay. Drawn from immuneACCESS, this table holds only the in-frame rearrangements with V and J called that TCRdb kept. Clones are partly lost; checked studies trace under half to an unresolved V gene and leave the rest unexplained. In all, the sample holds approximately 87,000 clones, and approximately 92% of those were seen once. More than 3% of the sample is in the top ten clones. The material was CD4+ or CD8+ T cells sorted from blood, obtained in a trial of the OX40 agonist ivuxolimab. The receptors were gathered from an adult with an advanced solid tumor such as melanoma, head and neck, liver or kidney cancer.

This clone came up once. CDR3 in amino acids: CASSQDLRVGELFF. The CDR3 coding sequence is TGTGCCAGCAGCCAAGATCTCAGGGTCGGGGAGCTGTTTTTT. The chain is built from TRBV14 and TRBJ2-2, with a weak D call TRBD1 (5 bases). The CDR3 consists of 14 residues. Germline values: CDR1 SGHDN, CDR2 FVKESK. V was shortened by 0 bases and J by 7 bases, with 9 bases between the two germline ends.

The gene calls are TRBV6-1 and TRBJ2-1; no clear D. This CDR3 has 16 amino acids. CDR1 is MNHNS and CDR2 is SASEGT in the germline V gene. The V end lost 2 bases, the J end lost 4 bases, and 15 bases lay between the germline ends. CDR3 sequence reads: CASSESGSRPYNEQFF. Written as DNA, the CDR3 is TGTGCCAGCAGTGAATCCGGGTCCCGACCTTACAATGAGCAGTTCTTC.

The rearrangement uses TRBV4-3 and TRBJ2-2; 9 bases agree with TRBD2. The length of the CDR3 is 16 residues. The V and J ends lost 0 bases and 7 bases, in that order; junction bases with no gene match: 6. Germline V lookup: CDR1 LGHNA, CDR2 YSLEER. The CDR3, as DNA: TGCGCCAGCAGCCAAGACCCTAGCGGGGACCGCGGGGAGCTGTTTTTT. Translated: CASSQDPSGDRGELFF.

The rearrangement links TRBV5-5 to TRBJ2-7; 7 bases fit TRBD1. This CDR3 is built from 17 residues. The germline V gene encodes CDR1 SGHKS and CDR2 YYEKEE (reference sequence). Trimming at V came to 4 bases and at J to 0 bases, leaving 13 bases not matched to a gene. CDR3 coding DNA: TGTGCCAGCAGCGAACCCCCGGGACAGAGTGACTCCTACGAGCAGTACTTC. Residues: CASSEPPGQSDSYEQYF. Full variable domain (outside the CDR3, taken from reference TRBV5-5 and TRBJ2-7): DAGVTQSPTHLIKTRGQQVTLRCSPISGHKSVSWYQQVLGQGPQFIFQYYEKEERGRGNFPDRFSARQFPNYSSELNVNALLLGDSALYLCASSEPPGQSDSYEQYFGPGTRLTVT.

The genes are TRBV29-1 and TRBJ2-7; TRBD2 aligns across 7 bases. The CDR3 is 13 residues long. V gave up 3 bases and J gave up 2 bases; unmatched junction bases: 4. Germline CDR1 and CDR2: SQVTM and ANQGSEA. CDR3 sequence: CSVEAGVAYEQYF. The CDR3 nucleotides are TGCAGCGTTGAGGCGGGGGTTGCCTACGAGCAGTACTTC.

J is TRBJ2-7 and V is TRBV5-6; D is unclear. Trimming took 1 base from V and 6 from J, leaving 8 bases between them. CDR1 is SGHDT, CDR2 YYEEEE, per germline. The CDR3 spans 12 residues. The CDR3 sequence: CASSLLTLEQYF. CDR3 bases: TGTGCCAGCAGCTTGCTCACCCTCGAGCAGTACTTC.

The genes are TRBV9 and TRBJ2-3; 9 nucleotides line up with TRBD1. Trimming took 3 bases from V and 5 from J; bases not matched to a gene: 1. Germline assignment: CDR1 SGDLS and CDR2 YYNGEE. This CDR3 has 13 residues. CDR3 sequence: CASSGTGVDTQYF. For the CDR3, the DNA is TGTGCCAGCAGCGGGACAGGGGTAGATACGCAGTATTTT.

V is TRBV19 and J is TRBJ2-7; no firm D call. The CDR3 extends over 15 amino acids. V was cut by 0 bases and J by 3 bases, with 12 bases left in between. CDR1 and CDR2 (germline): LNHDA, SQIVND (reference sequence). The CDR3: CASSIDGVNLYEQYF. CDR3 bases: TGTGCCAGTAGTATAGATGGGGTAAACCTCTACGAGCAGTACTTC.

The chain is built from TRBV7-6 and TRBJ2-6; possibly TRBD2 for D (6 bases). Trimming took 5 bases from V and 2 from J, leaving 13 bases between them. The CDR3 is made up of 16 amino acids. CDR1 is SGHVS, CDR2 FNYEAQ, per germline. The CDR3 DNA sequence: TGTGCCAGCAGCCTTTCGGTAGCGGCTGGGGCCAACGTCCTGACTTTC. Residues: CASSLSVAAGANVLTF. Full variable domain (remainder filled in from reference TRBV7-6 and TRBJ2-6): GAGVSQSPRYKVTKRGQDVALRCDPISGHVSLYWYRQALGQGPEFLTYFNYEAQQDKSGLPNDRFSAERPEGSISTLTIQRTEQRDSAMYRCASSLSVAAGANVLTFGAGSRLTVL.

The sample holds one count of this clone. The V and J genes are TRBV29-1 and TRBJ2-7; 9 bases fit TRBD1. Losses at the gene ends were 0 bases for V and 4 bases for J; bases not matched to a gene: 7. The CDR3 runs 15 residues. From germline, CDR1 is SQVTM and CDR2 ANQGSEA. The CDR3 nucleotides are TGCAGCGTTGAAGAAGTACAGGGGGCAGGGTACGAGCAGTACTTC. Its translation: CSVEEVQGAGYEQYF.

This clone was detected a few times. The chain combines TRBV6-5 with TRBJ2-1; 8 bases fit TRBD2. In germline, CDR1 is MNHEY, CDR2 SVGAGI. The CDR3 totals 15 residues. Trimming cost V 5 bases and J 9 bases; bases outside gene matches: 12. The CDR3 DNA follows: TGTGCCAGCAGTAGGACTAGCTCTTTTGTCGGTGAGCAGTTCTTC. Translation gives CASSRTSSFVGEQFF.

Note on this clone: Sequence at one end of the junction differs from germline and may be a read error. The V call is TRBV27, the J call TRBJ2-7; no definite D call. In germline, CDR1 is MNHEY, CDR2 SMNVEV (reference sequence). CDR3 length: 16 residues. The CDR3 reads CASSLFGRSGAYEQYF. In DNA, the CDR3 is TGTGCCAGCAGCTTATTTGGCAGAAGTGGAGCCTACGAGCAGTACTTC.

The genes are TRBV27 and TRBJ2-7; weak D call: TRBD1 (6 bases). The CDR3 is 13 residues long. V dropped 4 bases and J dropped 3 bases, with 10 bases sitting between them. Germline assignment: CDR1 MNHEY and CDR2 SMNVEV (reference sequence). The CDR3 coding sequence is TGTGCCAGCAGTTATGTAGGGGGCTACGAGCAGTACTTC. Its protein product is CASSYVGGYEQYF.

The chain couples TRBV9 to TRBJ2-1; possibly TRBD1 or TRBD2 for D (5 bases each). This CDR3 has 15 amino acids. Germline lookup yields CDR1 SGDLS and CDR2 YYNGEE. Trimming removed 3 bases at V and 4 bases at J, with 14 bases between. CDR3: CASSGWQGPYNEQFF. CDR3 DNA: TGTGCCAGCAGCGGGTGGCAGGGACCATACAATGAGCAGTTCTTC.

V and J are TRBV11-2 and TRBJ1-4; D gene uncertain. CDR3 size: 15 residues. From germline, CDR1 is SGHAT and CDR2 FQNNGV. The V gene lost 5 bases and the J gene lost 0 bases, with 10 bases spanning the gap. CDR3 sequence reads: CASSLGAATNEKLFF. CDR3 DNA: TGTGCCAGCAGCCTAGGCGCGGCAACTAATGAAAAACTGTTTTTT.

V gene TRBV5-5 combines with J gene TRBJ1-2; D possibly corresponds to TRBD1 (5 bases). CDR1 and CDR2 (germline): SGHKS, YYEKEE (reference sequence). The CDR3 totals 16 residues. V lost 0 bases to trimming and J lost 5 bases, with 17 bases between them. CDR3 sequence: CASSLAEERGGYGYTF. In DNA form, the CDR3 reads TGTGCCAGCAGCTTGGCCGAGGAGAGGGGCGGATATGGCTACACCTTC.

This chain connects TRBV6-5 to TRBJ2-1; 8 nucleotides line up with TRBD1. The germline CDR1 and CDR2 sequences are MNHEY and SVGAGI. The junction had 10 bases not matched to a gene; V was cut back by 1 base and J by 8 bases. The CDR3 sequence is 16 residues long. The DNA of the CDR3 is TGTGCCAGCAGTTACTTCGGACAGGGTAAAGGATATGAGCAGTTCTTC. Its translation: CASSYFGQGKGYEQFF.

The table lists this clone with many counts. The chain has TRBV6-6 and TRBJ2-7; D remains ambiguous. The length of the CDR3 is 12 residues. Germline V gene lookup returns CDR1 MNHNY and CDR2 SVGAGI (reference sequence). Deletions cut 2 bases from V and 6 bases from J, with 8 bases between. The CDR3 sequence: CASSYPGGEQYF. The DNA of the CDR3 is TGTGCCAGCAGTTACCCAGGTGGCGAGCAGTACTTC.

Only one count was recorded for this clone. The chain joins TRBV7-2 to TRBJ2-3; D is uncertain. Trimming pared 1 base from V and 2 bases from J, leaving 13 bases between. The CDR3 covers 16 residues. Germline CDR1 reads SGHTA; CDR2 reads FQGNSA. CDR3 sequence reads: CASSLGRAPVTDTQYF. In DNA, the CDR3 is TGTGCCAGCAGCTTAGGTCGGGCTCCCGTCACAGATACGCAGTATTTT.

The chain couples TRBV13 to TRBJ2-3, with no clear D. Germline V CDR1 and CDR2: PRHDT, FYEKMQ (reference sequence). CDR3 size: 13 residues. The V gene lost 3 bases and the J gene lost 6 bases, with 10 bases spanning the gap. The CDR3 sequence: CASSLAVRDTQYF. DNA of the CDR3: TGTGCCAGCAGCTTGGCGGTGAGGGATACGCAGTATTTT.

The chain uses TRBV6-1 and TRBJ1-2, with a weak D call TRBD1 (6 bases). The V gene lost 2 bases and the J gene lost 4 bases, with 11 bases spanning the gap. CDR1 and CDR2 (germline): MNHNS, SASEGT. The CDR3 spans 14 residues. The CDR3 is CASSETGFAYGYTF. The DNA of the CDR3 is TGTGCCAGCAGTGAAACAGGGTTCGCCTATGGCTACACCTTC.

The CDR3 DNA reads as TGTGCCAGCACCCTTCTAGGGGAGTTCTACGAGCAGTACTTC. Translating gives CASTLLGEFYEQYF. V and J are TRBV5-8 and TRBJ2-7; either TRBD1 or TRBD2 may fit D (5 bases each). The CDR3 totals 14 residues. V lost 6 bases and J lost 3, with 16 bases in between. Germline-derived CDR1 and CDR2 are SGHTS and YDEGEE.

The chain has TRBV13 and TRBJ2-5, with D unclear. CDR1 and CDR2 (germline): PRHDT, FYEKMQ (reference sequence). V was trimmed by 4 bases and J by 3 bases, leaving 12 bases between them. The CDR3 length is 14 residues. This CDR3 reads CASSSLGLEETQYF. DNA of the CDR3: TGTGCCAGCAGCTCCCTGGGATTAGAAGAGACCCAGTACTTC.

The rearrangement uses TRBV29-1 and TRBJ2-3; D is unresolved. CDR1 is SQVTM, CDR2 ANQGSEA, per germline. The CDR3 loop spans 10 amino acids. The V and J ends lost 4 bases and 2 bases respectively, with 1 base between them. CDR3 bases: TGCAGCGTTGTCACAGATACGCAGTATTTT. Its protein product is CSVVTDTQYF.

This clone was seen a single time. The chain recombines TRBV11-2 with TRBJ2-5; D is perhaps TRBD2 (7 bases). The V end was cut by 4 bases, the J end by 2 bases, with 17 bases between. This CDR3 comprises 16 residues. The germline CDR1 and CDR2 sequences are SGHAT and FQNNGV. The CDR3 is CASSSLGRGTQETQYF. CDR3 bases: TGTGCCAGCAGCTCCCTGGGGCGGGGGACACAAGAGACCCAGTACTTC.